The 20 T cell receptor beta chains given below trace back to one sample, sequenced in a study of diagnostic markers for celiac disease. No DNA is given; TCRdb re-called the reads and lists each CDR3 protein once. The sample table includes about 5,600 distinct CDR3 sequences. Sequenced material: either unsorted cells or a sorted T cell fraction (not recorded which). These receptors originate from a human donor. This table probably holds off-target reads from a library built for another chain.

Its frequency marks this clonotype as medium-sized. The chain is built from TRBV5-1 and TRBJ1-2; TCRdb calls TRBD1, which cannot be checked without DNA. The CDR3 runs 13 residues. The germline gives CDR1 SGHRS, CDR2 YFSETQ. This CDR3 reads CASSLSPEGGYTF. Full variable domain (outside the CDR3, taken from reference TRBV5-1 and TRBJ1-2): KAGVTQTPRYLIKTRGQQVTLSCSPISGHRSVSWYQQTPGQGLQFLFEYFSETQRNKGNFPGRFSGRQFSNSRSEMNVSTLELGDSALYLCASSLSPEGGYTFGSGTRLTVV.

This rearrangement joins TRBV19 to TRBJ1-1; TCRdb lists TRBD1, though no DNA is available to test this call. Germline-derived CDR1 and CDR2 are LNHDA and SQIVND (reference sequence). The CDR3 has 13 amino acids. The CDR3 sequence: CASSIIRGSEAFF.

This clonotype registers medium-sized (0.01 to 0.1%) by frequency. This chain joins TRBV5-1 and TRBJ1-1; TCRdb's D call, TRBD1, is unchecked because there is no DNA. Germline CDR1 and CDR2: SGHRS and YFSETQ. This CDR3 has 14 residues. CDR3: CASSFRGVNTEAFF.

The rearrangement links TRBV15 to TRBJ1-6; lacking DNA, the TRBD1 call made by TCRdb goes unchecked. This CDR3 has 14 residues. Germline CDR1 reads LNHNV; CDR2 reads YYDKDF (reference sequence). The CDR3 loop is CATSRAGQGSPLHF.

This chain connects TRBV15 to TRBJ1-4; no DNA is available, so the TRBD1 call from TCRdb remains unchecked. Per the germline V gene, CDR1 is LNHNV and CDR2 is YYDKDF (reference sequence). This CDR3 has 15 residues. The chain's CDR3 is CATSRAGGAGEKLFF.

This clonotype is medium-sized by frequency. The chain carries TRBV7-2 and TRBJ1-6; TCRdb calls TRBD1, which cannot be checked without DNA. The CDR3 sequence is 15 residues long. Germline CDR1 is SGHTA and CDR2 is FQGNSA. The CDR3 sequence is CASTGTGRGDSPLHF.

According to its frequency, this clonotype is medium-sized. V and J are TRBV9 and TRBJ1-2; TCRdb's D call of TRBD1 is untestable without DNA. Germline V lookup: CDR1 SGDLS, CDR2 YYNGEE. The CDR3 contains 15 residues. Here the CDR3 reads CASSVDPTGHDGYTF.

The chain couples TRBV9 to TRBJ1-4. Germline V gene lookup returns CDR1 SGDLS and CDR2 YYNGEE. CDR3 length equals 12 residues. CDR3 protein: CASSANGEKLFF.

This clonotype is classed as medium-sized (0.01 to 0.1%) by frequency. The chain employs TRBV12-3 or TRBV12-4 and TRBJ2-1; the D gene TCRdb calls, TRBD2, cannot be checked with no DNA. There are 16 residues in the CDR3. CDR3 loop: CASSLGGGGAVNEQFF.

V is TRBV5-8 and J is TRBJ1-1; TCRdb gives TRBD1 as the D gene, but with no DNA this cannot be confirmed. The V gene's germline CDR1 is SGHTS and CDR2 YDEGEE. The CDR3 is 12 amino acids. The chain's CDR3 is CASSGQGTEAFF.

This clonotype counts as medium-sized by frequency. The CDR3 loop is CAIRSDRGDGYTF. The gene calls are TRBV10-3 and TRBJ1-2; lacking DNA, the TRBD1 call made by TCRdb goes unchecked. This CDR3 has 13 residues. Germline CDR1 and CDR2: ENHRY and SYGVKD.

Considering frequency, this clonotype is medium-sized. The gene calls are TRBV12-3 or TRBV12-4 and TRBJ2-7. CDR3 length: 13 residues. The CDR3 reads CASSLSQLYEQYF.

The V call is TRBV18, the J call TRBJ2-7; the D call from TCRdb, TRBD1, cannot be confirmed without DNA. The CDR3 is made up of 17 amino acids. The germline V gene has CDR1 KGHSH and CDR2 LQKENI. CDR3: CASSPGRDRGDSYEQYF.

Its frequency marks this clonotype as medium-sized. This sequence joins TRBV7-9 and TRBJ2-7. Germline V CDR1 and CDR2: SEHNR, FQNEAQ (reference sequence). The CDR3 is 14 amino acids. CDR3 loop: CASSFEVSSYEQYF. The full variable domain, rest sourced from reference TRBV7-9 and TRBJ2-7, is DTGVSQNPRHKITKRGQNVTFRCDPISEHNRLYWYRQTLGQGPEFLTYFQNEAQLEKSRLLSDRFSAERPKGSFSTLEIQRTEQGDSAMYLCASSFEVSSYEQYFGPGTRLTVT.

This clonotype is identified as medium-sized from frequency. V usage is TRBV29-1 and J usage is TRBJ2-7. Germline V CDR1 and CDR2: SQVTM, ANQGSEA. This CDR3 contains 13 residues. CDR3 residues: CSVEDNGDYEQYF.

The chain combines TRBV6-5 with TRBJ2-7; TCRdb indicates TRBD2, and absent DNA this call remains unverified. Germline lookup yields CDR1 MNHEY and CDR2 SVGAGI. The CDR3 has 13 amino acids. The CDR3 sequence: CASSPSGTHEQYF.

V is TRBV7-6 and J is TRBJ2-3; TCRdb's D call of TRBD1 is untestable without DNA. This CDR3 contains 16 residues. CDR1 SGHVS and CDR2 FNYEAQ come from the germline V gene. The CDR3 loop reads CASSPEDISYTDTQYF. Full variable domain (rest looked up from reference TRBV7-6 and TRBJ2-3): GAGVSQSPRYKVTKRGQDVALRCDPISGHVSLYWYRQALGQGPEFLTYFNYEAQQDKSGLPNDRFSAERPEGSISTLTIQRTEQRDSAMYRCASSPEDISYTDTQYFGPGTRLTVL.

This rearrangement joins TRBV11-2 to TRBJ2-5; TCRdb picks TRBD2, but there is no DNA to check that call. The CDR3 spans 17 residues. Germline V gene lookup returns CDR1 SGHAT and CDR2 FQNNGV. The CDR3 loop is CASSPLPGLASWETQYF.

The chain joins TRBV30 to TRBJ2-1. In germline, CDR1 is GTSNPN, CDR2 SVGIG (reference sequence). The CDR3 has 12 amino acids. CDR3 amino acids: CAWRKPYNEQFF.

This clonotype is identified as medium-sized from frequency. The chain employs TRBV21-1 and TRBJ2-7; the D call of TRBD1 rests on TCRdb alone, since no DNA is present to check it. TRBV21-1 is designated a pseudogene. There are 15 residues in the CDR3. The CDR3 spells CASSKRDPSAGEQYF.